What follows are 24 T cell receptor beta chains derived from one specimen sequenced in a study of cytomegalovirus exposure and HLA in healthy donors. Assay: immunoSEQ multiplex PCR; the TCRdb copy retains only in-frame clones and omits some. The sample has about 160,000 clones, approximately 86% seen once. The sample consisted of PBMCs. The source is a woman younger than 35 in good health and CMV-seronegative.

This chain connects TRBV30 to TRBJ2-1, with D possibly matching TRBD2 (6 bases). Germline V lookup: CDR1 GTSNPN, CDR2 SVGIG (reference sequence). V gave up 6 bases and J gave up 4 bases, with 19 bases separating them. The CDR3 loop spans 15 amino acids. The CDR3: CACRRGTGVYNEQFF. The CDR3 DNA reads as TGTGCCTGCCGCCGGGGGACGGGCGTATACAATGAGCAGTTCTTC.

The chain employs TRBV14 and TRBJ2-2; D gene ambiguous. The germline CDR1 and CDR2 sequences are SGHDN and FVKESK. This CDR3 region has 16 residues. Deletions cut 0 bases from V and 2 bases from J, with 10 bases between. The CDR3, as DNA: TGTGCCAGCAGCCAAGAAAGCACGGTTAACACCGGGGAGCTGTTTTTT. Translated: CASSQESTVNTGELFF.

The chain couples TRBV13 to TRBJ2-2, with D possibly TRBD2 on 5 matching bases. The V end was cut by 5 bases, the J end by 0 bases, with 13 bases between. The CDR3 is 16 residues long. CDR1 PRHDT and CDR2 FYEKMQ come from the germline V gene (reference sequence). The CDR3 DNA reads TGTGCCAGCAGCCCACCGGACGGGACGAACACCGGGGAGCTGTTTTTT. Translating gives CASSPPDGTNTGELFF.

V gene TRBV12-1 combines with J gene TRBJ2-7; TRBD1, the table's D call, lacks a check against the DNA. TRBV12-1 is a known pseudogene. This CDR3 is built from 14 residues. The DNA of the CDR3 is TGTGCCAGCAGCTTTGACGGCCCTAGGGGCGAGCAGTACTTC. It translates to CASSFDGPRGEQYF.

CDR3 bases: TGTGCCATCAGTGGACAGGGATCCTACGAGCAGTACTTC. Amino acids: CAISGQGSYEQYF. The rearrangement links TRBV10-3 to TRBJ2-7; TRBD1 agrees at 7 bases. Germline V gives CDR1 ENHRY, CDR2 SYGVKD. With V trimmed by 4 bases and J by 1 base, 1 base remained unmatched. The CDR3 is 13 residues long.

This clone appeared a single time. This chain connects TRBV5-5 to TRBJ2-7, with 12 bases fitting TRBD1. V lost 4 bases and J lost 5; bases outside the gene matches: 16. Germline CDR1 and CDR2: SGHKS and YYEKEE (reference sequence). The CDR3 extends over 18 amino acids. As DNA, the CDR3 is TGTGCCAGCAGCCCCGGGACAGGGGGCGAAGCCCTCCCGGACGAGCAGTACTTC. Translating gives CASSPGTGGEALPDEQYF.

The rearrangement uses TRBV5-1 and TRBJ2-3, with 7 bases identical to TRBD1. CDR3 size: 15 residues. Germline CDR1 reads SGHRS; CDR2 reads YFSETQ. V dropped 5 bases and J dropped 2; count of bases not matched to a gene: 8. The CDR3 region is CASRRLTGPTDTQYF. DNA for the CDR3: TGCGCCAGCAGGAGGTTGACAGGGCCCACAGATACGCAGTATTTT.

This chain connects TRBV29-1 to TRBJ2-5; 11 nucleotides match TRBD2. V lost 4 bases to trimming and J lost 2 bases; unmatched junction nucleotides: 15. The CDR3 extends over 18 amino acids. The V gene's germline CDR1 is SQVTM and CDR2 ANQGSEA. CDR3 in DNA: TGCAGCGTTGGTCAGCTATTAGCGGGAGGGCCCATTCAAGAGACCCAGTACTTC. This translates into CSVGQLLAGGPIQETQYF.

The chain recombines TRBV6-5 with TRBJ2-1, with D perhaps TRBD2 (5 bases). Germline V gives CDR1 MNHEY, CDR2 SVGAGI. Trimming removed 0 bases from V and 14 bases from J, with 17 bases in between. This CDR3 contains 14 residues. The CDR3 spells CASSYSYTDPLEFF. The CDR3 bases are TGTGCCAGCAGTTACTCGTACACGGACCCACTAGAGTTCTTC.

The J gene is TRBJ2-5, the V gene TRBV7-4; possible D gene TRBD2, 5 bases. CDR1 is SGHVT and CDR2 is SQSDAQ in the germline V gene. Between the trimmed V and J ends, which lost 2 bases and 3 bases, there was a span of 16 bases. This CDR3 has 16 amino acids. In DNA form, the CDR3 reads TGTGCCAGCAGCTTAATACCCGGAGGTCTTAAAGAGACCCAGTACTTC. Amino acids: CASSLIPGGLKETQYF.

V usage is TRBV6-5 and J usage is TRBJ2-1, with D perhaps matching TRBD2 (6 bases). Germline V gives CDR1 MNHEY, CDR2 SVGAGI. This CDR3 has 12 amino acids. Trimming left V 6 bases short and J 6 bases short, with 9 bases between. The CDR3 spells CASSGSSNEQFF. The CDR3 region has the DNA TGTGCCAGCAGCGGGAGTAGCAATGAGCAGTTCTTC.

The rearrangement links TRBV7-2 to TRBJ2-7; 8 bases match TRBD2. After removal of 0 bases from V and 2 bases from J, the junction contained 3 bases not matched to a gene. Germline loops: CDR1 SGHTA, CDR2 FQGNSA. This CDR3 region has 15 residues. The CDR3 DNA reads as TGTGCCAGCAGCTTAGCGGGACTAGTGACCTACGAGCAGTACTTC. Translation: CASSLAGLVTYEQYF.

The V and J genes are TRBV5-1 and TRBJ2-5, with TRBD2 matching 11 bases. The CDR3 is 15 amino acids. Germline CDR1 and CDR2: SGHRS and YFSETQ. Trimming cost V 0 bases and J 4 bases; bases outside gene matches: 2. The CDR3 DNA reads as TGCGCCAGCAGCTTGGAAGGGACTAGCGGAGAGACCCAGTACTTC. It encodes CASSLEGTSGETQYF. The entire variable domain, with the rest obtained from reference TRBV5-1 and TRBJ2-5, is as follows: KAGVTQTPRYLIKTRGQQVTLSCSPISGHRSVSWYQQTPGQGLQFLFEYFSETQRNKGNFPGRFSGRQFSNSRSEMNVSTLELGDSALYLCASSLEGTSGETQYFGPGTRLLVL.

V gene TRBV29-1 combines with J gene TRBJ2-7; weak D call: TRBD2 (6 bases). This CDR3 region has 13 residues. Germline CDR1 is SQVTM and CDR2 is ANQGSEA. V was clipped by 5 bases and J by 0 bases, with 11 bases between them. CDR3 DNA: TGCAGCGTTCTCCTAGCGTCCTCCTACGAGCAGTACTTC. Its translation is CSVLLASSYEQYF.

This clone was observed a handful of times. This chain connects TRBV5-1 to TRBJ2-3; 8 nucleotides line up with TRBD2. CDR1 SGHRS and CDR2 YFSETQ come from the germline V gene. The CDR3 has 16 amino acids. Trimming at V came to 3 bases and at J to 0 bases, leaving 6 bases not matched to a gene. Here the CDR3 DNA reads TGCGCCAGCAGCTCACTAGCGGCTACTAGCACAGATACGCAGTATTTT. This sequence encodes CASSSLAATSTDTQYF.

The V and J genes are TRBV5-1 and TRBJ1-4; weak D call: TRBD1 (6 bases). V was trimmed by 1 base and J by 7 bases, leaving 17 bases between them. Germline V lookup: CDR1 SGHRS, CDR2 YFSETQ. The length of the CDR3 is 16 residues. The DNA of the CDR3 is TGCGCCAGCAGCTTGAATTACAGGGAAGACGGTGAAAAACTGTTTTTT. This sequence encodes CASSLNYREDGEKLFF.

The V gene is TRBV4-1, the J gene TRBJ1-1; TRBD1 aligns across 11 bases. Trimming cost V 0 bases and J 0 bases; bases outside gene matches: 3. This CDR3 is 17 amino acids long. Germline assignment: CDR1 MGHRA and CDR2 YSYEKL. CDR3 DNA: TGCGCCAGCAGCCAAGACCGGACAGGGGGCTTGAACACTGAAGCTTTCTTT. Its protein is CASSQDRTGGLNTEAFF.

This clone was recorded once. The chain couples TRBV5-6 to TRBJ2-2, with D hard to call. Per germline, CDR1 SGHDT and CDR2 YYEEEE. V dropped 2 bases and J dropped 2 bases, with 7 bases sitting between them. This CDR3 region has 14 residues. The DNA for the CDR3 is TGTGCCAGCAGCTTCCCCGTTAACACCGGGGAGCTGTTTTTT. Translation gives CASSFPVNTGELFF. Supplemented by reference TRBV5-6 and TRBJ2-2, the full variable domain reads DAGVTQSPTHLIKTRGQQVTLRCSPKSGHDTVSWYQQALGQGPQFIFQYYEEEERQRGNFPDRFSGHQFPNYSSELNVNALLLGDSALYLCASSFPVNTGELFFGEGSRLTVL.

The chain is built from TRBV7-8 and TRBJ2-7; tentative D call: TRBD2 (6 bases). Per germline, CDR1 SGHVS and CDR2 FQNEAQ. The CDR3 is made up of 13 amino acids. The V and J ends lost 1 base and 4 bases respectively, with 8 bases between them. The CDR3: CASSLDRGYEQYF. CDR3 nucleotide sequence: TGTGCCAGCAGCTTAGATCGGGGGTACGAGCAGTACTTC.

CDR3 nucleotide sequence: TGTGCCAGCAGCTTAGCGCCCAGGGGAGAGACCCAGTACTTC. Translating it yields CASSLAPRGETQYF. The chain joins TRBV7-2 to TRBJ2-5, with D possibly matching TRBD1 (6 bases). Germline V gene lookup returns CDR1 SGHTA and CDR2 FQGNSA. V dropped 0 bases and J dropped 4 bases, with 9 bases sitting between them. This CDR3 region has 14 residues.

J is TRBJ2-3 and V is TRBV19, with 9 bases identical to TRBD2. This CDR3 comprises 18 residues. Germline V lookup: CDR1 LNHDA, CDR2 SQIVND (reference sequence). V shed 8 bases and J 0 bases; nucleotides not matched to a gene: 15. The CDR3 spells CASSSLGGRAISTDTQYF. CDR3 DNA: TGTGCCAGTTCTTCCCTAGGCGGGAGGGCTATAAGCACAGATACGCAGTATTTT.

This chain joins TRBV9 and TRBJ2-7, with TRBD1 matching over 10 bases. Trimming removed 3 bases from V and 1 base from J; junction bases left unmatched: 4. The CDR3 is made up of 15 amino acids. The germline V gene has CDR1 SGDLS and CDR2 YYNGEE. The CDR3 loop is CASSAGQGFSYEQYF. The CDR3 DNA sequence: TGTGCCAGCAGCGCGGGACAGGGGTTTTCCTACGAGCAGTACTTC. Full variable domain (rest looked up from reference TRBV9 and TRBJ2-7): DSGVTQTPKHLITATGQRVTLRCSPRSGDLSVYWYQQSLDQGLQFLIQYYNGEERAKGNILERFSAQQFPDLHSELNLSSLELGDSALYFCASSAGQGFSYEQYFGPGTRLTVT.

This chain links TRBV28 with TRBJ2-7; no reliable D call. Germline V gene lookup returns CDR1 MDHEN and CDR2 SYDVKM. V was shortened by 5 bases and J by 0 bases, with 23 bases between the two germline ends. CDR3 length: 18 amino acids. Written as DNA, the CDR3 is TGTGCCAGCAGTCCCTTTACAGTGAAGATCTCCGACTCCTACGAGCAGTACTTC. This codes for CASSPFTVKISDSYEQYF.

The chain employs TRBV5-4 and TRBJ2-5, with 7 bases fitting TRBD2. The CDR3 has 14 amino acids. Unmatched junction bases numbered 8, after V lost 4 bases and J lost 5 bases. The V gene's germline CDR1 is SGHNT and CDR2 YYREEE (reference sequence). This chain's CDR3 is CASSPTGREETQYF. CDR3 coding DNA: TGTGCCAGCAGCCCCACGGGGAGGGAGGAGACCCAGTACTTC.